This TCR beta chain is drawn from a study of response to subunit inactivated influenza vaccine. Study observations and caveats: New T cells are recruited in small numbers by each seasonal influenza vaccination, according to the authors' suggestion.

Deletions cut 6 bases from V and 0 bases from J, with 9 bases between. CDR3 length: 15 residues. Germline CDR1 is MNHNS and CDR2 is SASEGT. This clonotype came up many times. Its antigen is undetermined. Each CDR3 protein gets one entry after TCRdb re-called the RT-PCR reads with MiXCR. The sample holds approximately 680,000 distinct CDR3 sequences; 15% to 19% are singletons and the top ten take around a tenth. The V call is TRBV6-1, the J call TRBJ2-6, with D possibly TRBD2 on 5 matching bases. The source was PBMCs from blood, collected 12 days after vaccination. This clonotype was obtained from a man between 45 and 60 years old who received an inactivated influenza vaccine. The CDR3 protein is CASRDGVSGANVLTF. CDR3 sequence (DNA): TGTGCCAGCAGGGACGGGGTCTCTGGGGCCAACGTCCTGACTTTC.